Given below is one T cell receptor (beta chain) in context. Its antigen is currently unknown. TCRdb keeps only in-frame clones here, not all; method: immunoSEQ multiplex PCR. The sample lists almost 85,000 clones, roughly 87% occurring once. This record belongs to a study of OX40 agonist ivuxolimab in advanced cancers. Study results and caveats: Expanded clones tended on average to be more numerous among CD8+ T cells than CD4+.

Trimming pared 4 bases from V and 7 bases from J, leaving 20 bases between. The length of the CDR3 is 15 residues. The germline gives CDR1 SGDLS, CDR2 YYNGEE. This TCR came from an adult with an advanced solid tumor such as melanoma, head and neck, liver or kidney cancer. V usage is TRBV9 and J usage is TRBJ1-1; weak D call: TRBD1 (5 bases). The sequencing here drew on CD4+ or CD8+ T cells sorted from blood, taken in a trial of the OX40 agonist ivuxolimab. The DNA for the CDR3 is TGTGCCAGCAGCTCCCGGAGGGAGGGACTCGGTGAAGCTTTCTTT. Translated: CASSSRREGLGEAFF.